Reported below is one T cell receptor beta chain. The antigen it recognizes is unknown. One base away there is no much larger clone; base qualities are not given. The immunoSEQ Assay, a bias-controlled multiplex PCR, was used to amplify TCRbeta CDR3 regions from genomic DNA. The published analysis was carried out like this. The number of nucleated cells in each sample was estimated by amplification of reference gene primers within the assay. To quantify the absolute abundance of each unique TCRbeta CDR3 rearrangement, sequence reads were collapsed and filtered. For each sample, productive Simpson clonality was calculated by taking the square root of Simpson's diversity index across productive rearrangements. Drawn from immuneACCESS, this table holds only the in-frame rearrangements with V and J called that TCRdb kept. Clones are partly lost; checked studies trace under half to an unresolved V gene and leave the rest unexplained. V, J and clone size derive from that table, while D and trimming were established from the DNA sequence. The table for this sample lists 130,000 to 150,000 clones; 85% to 90% of them were counted only once. The top ten constitute over 8.5% of the sample.

From the cysteine through the phenylalanine, the CDR3 covers 13 amino acids. The entry retains the CDR3 DNA only, 39 bases that are in frame from base 1. The germline V gene yields SNHLY for CDR1 and FYNNEI for CDR2. V is cut by 5 bases and J by 1 base, and the space between the germline ends is 8 bases. Each collaborating institution followed its own protocols to collect whole blood in K2EDTA tubes. For TCRbeta analysis, collaborators shipped samples as frozen whole blood, isolated PBMCs, or DNA extracted from either of those sample types. The data originate from a study of blood T cell repertoires in COVID-19 (TCRdb year 2020). Regarding the complete study: Samples covering the acute and convalescent phases of COVID-19 were provided by collaborators in the United States, Italy and Spain. The prospective study material was composed of cDNA or gDNA derived from T cells, B-cell-depleted T cells, or PBMCs. The samples were drawn from the first 160 participants of the ongoing ImmuneRACE study and from over a thousand subjects provided by 6 global collaborators. Where available, HLA class I and class II types were taken from metadata supplied by the sample provider and were not determined by assay-based typing. A freely available public database, intended as a resource for researchers studying the immune response to SARS-CoV-2, is where the repertoires were released. The dataset comprised deeply sampled blood TCRbeta repertoires from subjects exposed to, actively infected with, or recovered from COVID-19. Sample metadata almost always included a de-identified subject ID, COVID-19 status, age in years and sex. General study outcomes and caveats: Clinical and demographic metadata were provided uncurated, with the amount varying by source and participant.

The chain was built from TRBV2 and TRBJ1-1, with no confident D gene call. The sample consisted of peripheral blood. The clonotype comes from a woman in her 50s with active or convalescent COVID-19. This receptor carries the CDR3 CASSKGRNTEAFF. The bases read TGTGCCAGCAGTAAAGGGAGGAACACTGAAGCTTTCTTT.